This TCR beta chain was captured in a study of T cells in Graves' hyperthyroidism and ophthalmopathy. Germline values: CDR1 SEHNR, CDR2 FQNEAQ (reference sequence). Between the trimmed V and J ends, which lost 3 bases and 0 bases, there was a span of 12 bases. CDR3 length: 17 amino acids. TCR beta CDR3 regions were amplified from RNA. A first-round RT-PCR of the TCR CDR3 used the HTBI primer set. TCRdb reprocessed the multiplex PCR reads via MiXCR and lists one record per CDR3 protein. This repertoire shows a few hundred thousand distinct CDR3 sequences, about 13% found once; its top ten account for 5.3%. Out of approximately 10 ml of fresh peripheral blood came the PBMCs.

The chain is built from TRBV7-9 and TRBJ2-6; D is unclear. This receptor was taken from a woman aged 18-29 years with Graves' hyperthyroidism. The specimen sequenced was blood. CDR3 DNA sequence: TGTGCCAGCAGCTTCTCGACCGACGGCTCTGGGGCCAACGTCCTGACTTTC. It yields the protein CASSFSTDGSGANVLTF.